This T cell receptor beta chain originates from a study of beta chain features in type 1 diabetes. Across the study: On cell yields, gender and age, patients and healthy donors were similar.

Since all of the isolated RNA was reverse transcribed, expressed TCRB transcripts were what got sequenced. Assay: immunoSEQ multiplex PCR; the TCRdb copy retains only in-frame clones and omits some. In the table there are 860,000 or so clones, around a sixth of which are singletons. This CDR3 region has 11 residues. Germline CDR1 DFQATT, CDR2 SNEGSKA (reference sequence). V lost 7 bases and J 2 bases, leaving 9 bases between the germline ends. Input material: naive CD4+ T cells from blood. The chain has TRBV20-1 and TRBJ2-7; no definite D call. This sequence originates from a woman under 30 in good health. The CDR3: CSGSTAYEQYF. The CDR3 DNA follows: TGCAGTGGGAGCACCGCCTACGAGCAGTACTTC.